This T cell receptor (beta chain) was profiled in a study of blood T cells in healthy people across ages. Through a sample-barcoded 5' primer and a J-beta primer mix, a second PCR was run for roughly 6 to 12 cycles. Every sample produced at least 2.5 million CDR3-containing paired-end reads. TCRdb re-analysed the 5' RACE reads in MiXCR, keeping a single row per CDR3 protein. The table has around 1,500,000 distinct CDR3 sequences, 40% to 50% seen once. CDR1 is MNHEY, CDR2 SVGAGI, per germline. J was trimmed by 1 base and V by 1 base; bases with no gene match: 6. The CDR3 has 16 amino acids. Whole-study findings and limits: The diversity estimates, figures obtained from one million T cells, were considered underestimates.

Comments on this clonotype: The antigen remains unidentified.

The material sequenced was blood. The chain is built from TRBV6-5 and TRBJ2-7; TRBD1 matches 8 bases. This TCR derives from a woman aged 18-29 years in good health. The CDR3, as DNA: TGTGCCAGCAGTTACTTTTCTGGGGACAGGTCCTACGAGCAGTACTTC. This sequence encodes CASSYFSGDRSYEQYF.